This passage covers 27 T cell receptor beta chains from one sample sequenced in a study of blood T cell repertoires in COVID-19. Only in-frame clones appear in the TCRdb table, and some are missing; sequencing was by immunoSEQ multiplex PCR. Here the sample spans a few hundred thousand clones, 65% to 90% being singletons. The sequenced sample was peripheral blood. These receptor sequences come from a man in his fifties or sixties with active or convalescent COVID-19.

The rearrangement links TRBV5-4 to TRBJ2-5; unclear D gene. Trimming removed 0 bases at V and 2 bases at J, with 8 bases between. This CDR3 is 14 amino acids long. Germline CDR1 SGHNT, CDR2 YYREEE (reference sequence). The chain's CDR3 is CASSLGAQQETQYF. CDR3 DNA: TGTGCCAGCAGCTTGGGGGCTCAGCAAGAGACCCAGTACTTC.

CDR3 sequence reads: CASKDRVNQPQHF. The CDR3 nucleotides read TGTGCCAGCAAAGACAGGGTCAATCAGCCCCAGCATTTT. The rearrangement uses TRBV2 and TRBJ1-5; 7 bases match TRBD1. The germline V gene encodes CDR1 SNHLY and CDR2 FYNNEI. The junction had 3 bases not matched to a gene; V was cut back by 7 bases and J by 3 bases. The length of the CDR3 is 13 residues.

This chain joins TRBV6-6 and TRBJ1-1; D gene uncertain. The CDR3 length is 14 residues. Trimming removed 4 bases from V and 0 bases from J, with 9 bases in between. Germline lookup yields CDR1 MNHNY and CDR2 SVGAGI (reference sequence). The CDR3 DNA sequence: TGTGCCAGCAGTTTTGTCCAGTTGAACACTGAAGCTTTCTTT. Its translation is CASSFVQLNTEAFF.

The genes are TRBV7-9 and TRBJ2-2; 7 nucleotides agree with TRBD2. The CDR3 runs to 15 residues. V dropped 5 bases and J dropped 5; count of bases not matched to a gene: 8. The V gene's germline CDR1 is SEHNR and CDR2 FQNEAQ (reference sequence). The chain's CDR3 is CASSTPPGGTGELFF. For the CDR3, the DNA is TGTGCCAGCAGCACGCCGCCCGGGGGGACCGGGGAGCTGTTTTTT.

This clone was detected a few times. The DNA for the CDR3 is TGTGCCAGCAGCCAAGCCGTCGCCCGACAGGGGGCGGACACTGAAGCTTTCTTT. It codes for CASSQAVARQGADTEAFF. The V gene is TRBV4-2, the J gene TRBJ1-1; 10 nucleotides line up with TRBD1. The length of the CDR3 is 18 residues. With 1 base clipped from V and 3 bases from J, the junction kept 11 bases outside the gene matches. Germline V gene lookup returns CDR1 LGHNA and CDR2 YNFKEQ.

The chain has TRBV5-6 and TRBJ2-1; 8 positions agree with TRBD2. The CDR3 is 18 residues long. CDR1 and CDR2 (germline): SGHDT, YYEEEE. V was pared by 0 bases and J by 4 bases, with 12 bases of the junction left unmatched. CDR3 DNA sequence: TGTGCCAGCAGCTTGGGGGATTTAGCCGGGACTAGATACAATGAGCAGTTCTTC. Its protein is CASSLGDLAGTRYNEQFF.

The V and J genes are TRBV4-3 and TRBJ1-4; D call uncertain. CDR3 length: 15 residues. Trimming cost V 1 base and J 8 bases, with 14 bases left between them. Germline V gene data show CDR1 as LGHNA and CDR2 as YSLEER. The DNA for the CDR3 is TGCGCCAGCAGCCAAGTTTTTGGCGGTGGGGAAAAACTGTTTTTT. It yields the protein CASSQVFGGGEKLFF.

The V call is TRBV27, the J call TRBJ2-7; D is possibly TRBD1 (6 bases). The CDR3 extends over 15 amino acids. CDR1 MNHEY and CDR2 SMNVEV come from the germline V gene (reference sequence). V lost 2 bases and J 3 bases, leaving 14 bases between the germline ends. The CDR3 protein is CASSLTSGQNYEQYF. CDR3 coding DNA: TGTGCCAGCAGTTTAACTTCAGGACAGAACTACGAGCAGTACTTC.

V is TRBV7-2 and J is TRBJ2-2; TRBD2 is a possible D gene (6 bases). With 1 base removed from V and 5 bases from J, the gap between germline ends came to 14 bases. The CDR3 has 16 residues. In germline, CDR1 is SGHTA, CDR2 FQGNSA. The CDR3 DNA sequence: TGTGCCAGCAGCTTAGAAGGAGGAGGGTTGACCGGGGAGCTGTTTTTT. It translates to CASSLEGGGLTGELFF. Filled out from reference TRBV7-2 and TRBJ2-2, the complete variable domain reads GAGVSQSPSNKVTEKGKDVELRCDPISGHTALYWYRQSLGQGLEFLIYFQGNSAPDKSGLPSDRFSAERTGGSVSTLTIQRTQQEDSAVYLCASSLEGGGLTGELFFGEGSRLTVL.

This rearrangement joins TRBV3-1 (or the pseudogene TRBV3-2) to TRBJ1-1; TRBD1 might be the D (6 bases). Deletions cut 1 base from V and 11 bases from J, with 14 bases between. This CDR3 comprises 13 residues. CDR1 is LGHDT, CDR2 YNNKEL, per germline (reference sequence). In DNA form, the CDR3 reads TGTGCCAGCAGCCAAGTCAACGGGGGGCTGGCTTTCTTT. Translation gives CASSQVNGGLAFF.

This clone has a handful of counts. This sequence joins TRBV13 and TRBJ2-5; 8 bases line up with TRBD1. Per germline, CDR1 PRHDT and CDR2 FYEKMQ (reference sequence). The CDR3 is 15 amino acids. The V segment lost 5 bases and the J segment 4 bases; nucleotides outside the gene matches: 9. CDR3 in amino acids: CASSGVQGVGETQYF. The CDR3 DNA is TGTGCCAGCAGCGGGGTACAGGGGGTAGGAGAGACCCAGTACTTC.

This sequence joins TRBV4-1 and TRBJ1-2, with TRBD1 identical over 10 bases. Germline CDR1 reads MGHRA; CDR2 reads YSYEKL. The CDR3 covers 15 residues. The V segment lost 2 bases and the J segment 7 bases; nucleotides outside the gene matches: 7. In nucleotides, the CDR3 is TGCGCCAGCAGCCAAACAGACAGGGGGCTTGGTGGCTACACCTTC. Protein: CASSQTDRGLGGYTF.

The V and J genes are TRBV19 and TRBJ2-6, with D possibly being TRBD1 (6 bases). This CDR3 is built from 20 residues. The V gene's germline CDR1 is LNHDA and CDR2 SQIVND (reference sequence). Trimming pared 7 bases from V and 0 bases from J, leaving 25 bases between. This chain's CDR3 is CASIPVAGALPFSGANVLTF. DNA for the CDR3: TGTGCCAGTATTCCCGTGGCAGGGGCGTTACCATTCTCTGGGGCCAACGTCCTGACTTTC.

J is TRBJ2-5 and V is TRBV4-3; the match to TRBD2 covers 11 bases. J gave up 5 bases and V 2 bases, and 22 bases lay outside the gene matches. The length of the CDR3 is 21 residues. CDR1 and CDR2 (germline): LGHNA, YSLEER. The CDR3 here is CASSQPKKGTSGSPKVETQYF. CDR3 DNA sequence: TGCGCCAGCAGCCAACCCAAGAAGGGAACTAGCGGGAGTCCGAAGGTGGAGACCCAGTACTTC.

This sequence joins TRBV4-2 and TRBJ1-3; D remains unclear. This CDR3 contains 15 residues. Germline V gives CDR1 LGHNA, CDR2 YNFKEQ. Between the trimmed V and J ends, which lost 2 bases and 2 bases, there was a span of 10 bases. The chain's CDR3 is CASSQTEHAGNTIYF. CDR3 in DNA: TGTGCCAGCAGCCAAACGGAGCACGCTGGAAACACCATATATTTT.

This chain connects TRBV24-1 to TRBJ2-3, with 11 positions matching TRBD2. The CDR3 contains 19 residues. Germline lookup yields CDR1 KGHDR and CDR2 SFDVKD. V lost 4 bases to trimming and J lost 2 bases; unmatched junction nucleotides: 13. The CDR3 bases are TGTGCCACCAGTGAAAGACTAGCGGGGAAGGCTCTGGACACAGATACGCAGTATTTT. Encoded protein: CATSERLAGKALDTDTQYF.

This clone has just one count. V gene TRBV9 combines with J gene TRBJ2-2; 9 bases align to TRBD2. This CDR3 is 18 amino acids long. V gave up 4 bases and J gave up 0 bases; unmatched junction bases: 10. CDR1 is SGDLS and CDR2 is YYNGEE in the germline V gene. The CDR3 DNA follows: TGTGCCAGCAGCTCCAATAGGGCGGGAGGGTCGAACACCGGGGAGCTGTTTTTT. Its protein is CASSSNRAGGSNTGELFF.

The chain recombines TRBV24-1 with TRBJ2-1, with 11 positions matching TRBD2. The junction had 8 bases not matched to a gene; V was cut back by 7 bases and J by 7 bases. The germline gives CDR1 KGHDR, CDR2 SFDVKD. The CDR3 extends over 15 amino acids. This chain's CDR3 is CATSQLAGVGNEQFF. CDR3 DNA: TGTGCCACCAGCCAACTAGCGGGAGTGGGGAATGAGCAGTTCTTC.

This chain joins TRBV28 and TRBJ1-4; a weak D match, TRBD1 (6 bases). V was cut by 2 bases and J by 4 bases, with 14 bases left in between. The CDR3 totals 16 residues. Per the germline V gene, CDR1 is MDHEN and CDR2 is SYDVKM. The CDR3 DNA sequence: TGTGCCAGCAGTTTACATCGGCAGGGGAGTAATGAAAAACTGTTTTTT. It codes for CASSLHRQGSNEKLFF.

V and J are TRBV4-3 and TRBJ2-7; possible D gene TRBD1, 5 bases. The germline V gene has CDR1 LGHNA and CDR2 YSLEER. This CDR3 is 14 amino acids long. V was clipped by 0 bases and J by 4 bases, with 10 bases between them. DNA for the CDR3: TGCGCCAGCAGCCAAGATCAGGGTTGGTACGAGCAGTACTTC. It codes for CASSQDQGWYEQYF.

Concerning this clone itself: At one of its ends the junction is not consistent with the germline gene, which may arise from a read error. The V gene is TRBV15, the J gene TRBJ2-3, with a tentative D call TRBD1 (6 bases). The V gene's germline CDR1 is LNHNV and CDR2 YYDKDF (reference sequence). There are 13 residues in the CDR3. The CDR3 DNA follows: TGTGCCACCAGCAAGGGGGTCACAGGTACGCAGTATTTT. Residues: CATSKGVTGTQYF.

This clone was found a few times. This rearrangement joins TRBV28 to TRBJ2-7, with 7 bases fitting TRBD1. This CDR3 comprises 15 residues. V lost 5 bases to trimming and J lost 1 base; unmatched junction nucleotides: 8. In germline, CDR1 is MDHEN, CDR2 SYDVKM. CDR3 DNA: TGTGCCAGCAGTACCGGACAGGATACTTCCTACGAGCAGTACTTC. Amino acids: CASSTGQDTSYEQYF. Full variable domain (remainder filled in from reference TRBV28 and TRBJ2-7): DVKVTQSSRYLVKRTGEKVFLECVQDMDHENMFWYRQDPGLGLRLIYFSYDVKMKEKGDIPEGYSVSREKKERFSLILESASTNQTSMYLCASSTGQDTSYEQYFGPGTRLTVT.

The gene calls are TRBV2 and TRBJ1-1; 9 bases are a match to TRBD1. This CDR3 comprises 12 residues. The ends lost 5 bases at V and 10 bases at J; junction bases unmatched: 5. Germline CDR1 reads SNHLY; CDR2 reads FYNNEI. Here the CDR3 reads CASSPGQGRAFF. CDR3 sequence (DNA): TGTGCCAGCAGTCCTGGACAGGGGAGAGCTTTCTTT.

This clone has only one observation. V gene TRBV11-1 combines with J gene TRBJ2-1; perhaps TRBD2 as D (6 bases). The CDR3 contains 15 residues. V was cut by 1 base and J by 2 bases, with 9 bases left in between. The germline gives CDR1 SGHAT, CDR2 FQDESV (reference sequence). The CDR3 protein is CASSLDGGAYNEQFF. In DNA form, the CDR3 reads TGTGCCAGCAGCTTAGACGGAGGGGCCTACAATGAGCAGTTCTTC.

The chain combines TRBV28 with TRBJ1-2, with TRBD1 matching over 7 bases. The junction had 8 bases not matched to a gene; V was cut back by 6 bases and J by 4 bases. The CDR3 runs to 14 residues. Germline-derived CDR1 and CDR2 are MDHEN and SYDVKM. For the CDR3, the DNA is TGTGCCAGCAGGATCGGACAGGCCACCTATGGCTACACCTTC. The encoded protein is CASRIGQATYGYTF.

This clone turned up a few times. The CDR3 loop is CASNLDYNDIQYF. CDR3 coding DNA: TGTGCCAGCAACCTGGACTACAATGACATTCAGTACTTC. The J gene is TRBJ2-4, the V gene TRBV2; D may be TRBD2 (6 bases). The V gene's germline CDR1 is SNHLY and CDR2 FYNNEI. V lost 7 bases and J 8 bases, leaving 15 bases between the germline ends. The CDR3 runs to 13 residues.

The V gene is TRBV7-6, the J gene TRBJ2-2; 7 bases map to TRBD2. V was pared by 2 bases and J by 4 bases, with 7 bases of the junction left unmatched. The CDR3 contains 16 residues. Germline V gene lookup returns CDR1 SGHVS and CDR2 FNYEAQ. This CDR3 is CASSLMAGVTTGELFF. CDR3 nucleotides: TGTGCCAGCAGCTTAATGGCGGGAGTTACCACCGGGGAGCTGTTTTTT.